The 17 T cell receptor beta chains reported below all come from one sample, sequenced in a study of OX40 agonist ivuxolimab in advanced cancers. Assay: immunoSEQ multiplex PCR; the TCRdb copy retains only in-frame clones and omits some. The table has fewer than 100,000 clones, roughly nine tenths seen once. This specimen was CD4+ or CD8+ T cells sorted from blood, taken in a trial of the OX40 agonist ivuxolimab. The origin of the receptors is an adult with an advanced solid tumor such as melanoma, head and neck, liver or kidney cancer.

This rearrangement joins TRBV27 to TRBJ1-2, with D unresolved. Looked up from germline, CDR1 is MNHEY and CDR2 is SMNVEV (reference sequence). V lost 4 bases, J lost 4 bases, and 13 bases lay in between. The CDR3 is 14 residues long. The CDR3 sequence: CASSYKSDGYGYTF. The CDR3, as DNA: TGTGCCAGCAGTTATAAGTCCGACGGCTATGGCTACACCTTC.

In nucleotides, the CDR3 is TGTGCCAGCCAGTTTGTAGGGGCTGGGGCCAACGTCCTGACTTTC. Its translation is CASQFVGAGANVLTF. The rearrangement joins TRBV27 to TRBJ2-6; D is possibly TRBD1 (5 bases). The CDR3 totals 15 residues. The germline gives CDR1 MNHEY, CDR2 SMNVEV (reference sequence). V lost 8 bases, J lost 2 bases, and 13 bases lay in between.

The V and J genes are TRBV5-4 and TRBJ1-1; TRBD1 is a possible D gene (5 bases). Trimming cost V 0 bases and J 5 bases, with 14 bases left between them. The CDR3 runs 15 residues. Per the germline V gene, CDR1 is SGHNT and CDR2 is YYREEE (reference sequence). The chain's CDR3 is CASSLATGGRTEAFF. DNA for the CDR3: TGTGCCAGCAGCTTGGCCACTGGGGGTAGAACTGAAGCTTTCTTT. The full variable domain, completed using reference TRBV5-4 and TRBJ1-1, is ETGVTQSPTHLIKTRGQQVTLRCSSQSGHNTVSWYQQALGQGPQFIFQYYREEENGRGNFPPRFSGLQFPNYSSELNVNALELDDSALYLCASSLATGGRTEAFFGQGTRLTVV.

This chain connects TRBV7-6 to TRBJ2-7, with 11 bases matching TRBD2. Germline trimming cut 2 bases from V and 1 base from J; bases unmatched to any gene: 1. The CDR3 is 15 residues long. Germline CDR1 and CDR2: SGHVS and FNYEAQ. The CDR3 DNA sequence: TGTGCCAGCAGCTTAACTAGCGGGAGTTCCTACGAGCAGTACTTC. Its protein is CASSLTSGSSYEQYF.

This chain links TRBV6-1 with TRBJ1-5; D is unresolved. This CDR3 spans 13 amino acids. The germline V gene encodes CDR1 MNHNS and CDR2 SASEGT. V was clipped by 0 bases and J by 6 bases, with 6 bases between them. The CDR3 DNA reads TGTGCCAGCAGTGAAGCCTATATTCAGCCCCAGCATTTT. It encodes CASSEAYIQPQHF.

The chain recombines TRBV27 with TRBJ1-5; D not resolved. The CDR3 consists of 14 residues. CDR1 is MNHEY, CDR2 SMNVEV, per germline (reference sequence). The V end was cut by 5 bases, the J end by 6 bases, with 14 bases between. In DNA, the CDR3 is TGTGCCAGCAGTCCTCGACGGGGTGGTCAGCCCCAGCATTTT. Translated: CASSPRRGGQPQHF.

This chain uses TRBV6-1 with TRBJ1-5, with 7 bases identical to TRBD1. This CDR3 is 15 amino acids long. Germline assignment: CDR1 MNHNS and CDR2 SASEGT. V lost 5 bases and J lost 7; bases outside the gene matches: 11. CDR3 in amino acids: CASSRTFRGDQPQHF. The CDR3 DNA sequence: TGTGCCAGCAGTAGAACGTTCAGGGGGGACCAGCCCCAGCATTTT.

J is TRBJ1-2 and V is TRBV6-5; maybe TRBD1 (5 bases). The germline V gene has CDR1 MNHEY and CDR2 SVGAGI. Between the trimmed V and J ends, which lost 0 bases and 4 bases, there was a span of 12 bases. The CDR3 contains 15 residues. This CDR3 reads CASSYSIQDPYGYTF. For the CDR3, the DNA is TGTGCCAGCAGTTACTCGATACAGGATCCCTATGGCTACACCTTC.

The chain joins TRBV5-1 to TRBJ1-5; TRBD1 matches 9 bases. V lost 4 bases to trimming and J lost 5 bases; unmatched junction nucleotides: 7. CDR1 and CDR2 from the germline V gene are SGHRS and YFSETQ. The length of the CDR3 is 15 residues. In DNA, the CDR3 is TGCGCCAGCAGCGCCTCCACAGGGGGCGATCAGCCCCAGCATTTT. Amino acid sequence: CASSASTGGDQPQHF.

The rearrangement uses TRBV7-9 and TRBJ2-5; no firm D call. Germline V CDR1 and CDR2: SEHNR, FQNEAQ (reference sequence). This CDR3 is built from 13 residues. Trimming stripped 3 bases from V and 5 bases from J, with 10 bases between. CDR3 loop: CASSFSGGETQYF. The DNA of the CDR3 is TGTGCCAGCAGCTTTTCCGGTGGCGAGACCCAGTACTTC.

The chain has TRBV6-1 and TRBJ1-1; no reliable D call. CDR1 MNHNS and CDR2 SASEGT come from the germline V gene. This CDR3 spans 14 amino acids. Deletions cut 2 bases from V and 1 base from J, with 8 bases between. CDR3 loop: CASSEPGQNTEAFF. The CDR3 DNA is TGTGCCAGCAGTGAACCTGGGCAGAACACTGAAGCTTTCTTT.

This chain connects TRBV5-6 to TRBJ2-7, with 8 positions matching TRBD1. CDR1 and CDR2 from the germline V gene are SGHDT and YYEEEE. The CDR3 extends over 15 amino acids. Trimming at V came to 2 bases and at J to 2 bases, leaving 6 bases not matched to a gene. CDR3 amino acids: CASSLLDRATYEQYF. The CDR3 nucleotides read TGTGCCAGCAGCTTATTGGACAGGGCCACCTACGAGCAGTACTTC.

V gene TRBV7-2 combines with J gene TRBJ1-2; possibly TRBD1 for D (6 bases). The CDR3 contains 16 residues. V dropped 4 bases and J dropped 2 bases, with 17 bases sitting between them. Looked up from germline, CDR1 is SGHTA and CDR2 is FQGNSA. Here the CDR3 DNA reads TGTGCCAGCAGCTCCCAGGGGCGTACCTCCAACTATGGCTACACCTTC. Amino acids: CASSSQGRTSNYGYTF.

Here the CDR3 DNA reads TGTGCCAGCAGTACACAGGGTACCGGTGGCTACACCTTC. Residues: CASSTQGTGGYTF. The V gene is TRBV6-4, the J gene TRBJ1-2, with D perhaps matching TRBD1 (6 bases). The CDR3 loop spans 13 amino acids. V lost 5 bases and J 7 bases, leaving 14 bases between the germline ends. Germline values: CDR1 MRHNA, CDR2 SNTAGT.

This chain links TRBV5-1 with TRBJ2-7, with 8 bases fitting TRBD1. Germline CDR1 SGHRS, CDR2 YFSETQ. V lost 0 bases and J lost 5; bases outside the gene matches: 1. This CDR3 comprises 13 residues. CDR3 protein: CASSLVQGDEQYF. For the CDR3, the DNA is TGCGCCAGCAGCTTGGTACAGGGGGACGAGCAGTACTTC.

The V and J genes are TRBV5-6 and TRBJ2-1, with 9 bases matching TRBD2. There are 15 residues in the CDR3. V lost 4 bases and J lost 4; bases outside the gene matches: 6. CDR1 SGHDT and CDR2 YYEEEE come from the germline V gene. CDR3: CASSTGLASYNEQFF. The CDR3 coding sequence is TGTGCCAGCAGCACCGGACTAGCGAGTTACAATGAGCAGTTCTTC.

The chain couples TRBV4-3 to TRBJ2-2; D unclear. CDR3 length: 14 amino acids. Germline V gene lookup returns CDR1 LGHNA and CDR2 YSLEER. V lost 1 base and J lost 3, with 6 bases in between. The CDR3 nucleotides read TGCGCCAGCAGCCAAGTTTCGCACACCGGGGAGCTGTTTTTT. Its protein product is CASSQVSHTGELFF.